This TCR beta chain appears in the sequencing data of a study of shared clonotypes between healthy human individuals (dated by TCRdb to 2020 to 2021). With respect to the entire study: The cohort included a few men and a couple of women between 18 and 49 years of age. To estimate repertoire size and how much clonotypes are shared between individuals, the study performed deep sequencing of blood TCR repertoires from about five healthy adults. Per donor, three plates each were used for CD4 naive and CD4 memory, two for CD8 naive, and one for CD8 memory. Per donor, leukapheresis produced somewhere between about 0.94 and 8.9 billion PBMCs. Different laboratories and diverse techniques were used to prepare libraries and sequence TCR repertoires, to increase sequencing depth and limit assay-specific biases. Results and caveats for the whole study, not just this receptor: Sampling was restricted to blood, and TCR repertoires in tissues likely differ from the TCR repertoires found in blood. Naive subsets generally had larger estimated clonotype richness than memory subsets. Even with the large sequencing depth, rarefaction of the sorted-subset datasets indicated that sequencing was incomplete. Roughly 5% of naive CD4, roughly 3.5% of naive CD8, approximately 2% of memory CD4, and around 0.42% of memory CD8 clonotypes were shared across several donors. Because the study included only a small number of donors, the genetic and exposure-history diversity represented was limited. Higher generation probabilities were observed for clonotypes shared by all four sorted-subset donors than for non-shared clonotypes. Based on pairwise subsampling, the degree of clonotype sharing among donors was expected to be affected by sequencing depth.

A note on this clone: The specificity of this receptor is unknown. Base qualities are not recorded, but no much larger clone differs from it by a single base.

The germline V gene encodes CDR1 MNHEY and CDR2 SVGAGI. Measured from the cysteine to the phenylalanine, the CDR3 is 13 residues long. The only DNA kept is the CDR3, 39 bases in frame from the first base. Trimming costs V 6 bases and J 4 bases, and their ends lie 12 bases apart. Using the deep immunoSEQ assay, TCR CDR3 regions were amplified from genomic DNA by multiplex PCR. For each cell subset, the extracted genomic DNA was distributed evenly across all wells of several immunoSEQ 96-well plates, and each plate served as one replicate. For sorted subsets, roughly 200 ng genomic DNA, equal to tens of thousands of T cell genomes, was loaded into each replicate PCR. The purified libraries were quantified using a Qubit 3.0 fluorometer, sized with a Bioanalyzer 2100, and then quantified again using the KAPA Library Quantification kit. Every immunoSEQ 96-well plate was sequenced on a separate single-read 150-cycle Illumina NextSeq 550 flow cell. As for the authors' bioinformatics: Because the immunoSEQ output held only junctional sequences and lacked quality scores, the filtering could not match the filtering applied to full-length reads. To assign V/J genes and CDR3, sequences were annotated using PyIR, a Python wrapper for IgBLAST v1.9, with IMGT germline references. Reads were removed for weak V/J assignments (E-value above 1e-6), missing CDR3, stop codons, out-of-frame junctions, or ambiguous translated residues. A V3J clonotype was defined by an identical inferred V gene, J gene, and CDR3 amino acid sequence. Percentage overlap between repertoires was computed as shared unique clonotypes divided by the size of the smaller repertoire. Richness of each repertoire was evaluated using RTK rarefaction, the Chao1 estimator, and Recon v2.1 estimates of unobserved clonotypes. Generation probabilities were computed with OLGA for all TCRbeta clonotypes obtained by the gDNA method from a few donors. TCRdb re-hosts the immuneACCESS table, in-frame sequences only. Its copies lack some clones; in the studies checked, an unresolved V gene accounts for under half of them, and the cause for the rest is not known. The V and J calls and clone size come from that table; D and trimming were worked out from the DNA. This sample has fewer than 3 million clones in its table, and around 93% of those were observed once. The ten largest make up 0.37% of the sample.

The donors were healthy, HIV-negative adults with no recently reported acute infections or vaccinations. Every donor was a Caucasian adult residing in Nashville, Tennessee, USA. CD4+ T cells were enriched through magnetic negative selection, after which naive cells were positively selected on CD45RA and the remaining negative fraction served as the memory subset. After blood collection by leukapheresis, PBMCs were isolated using Ficoll-Histopaque density gradient centrifugation and then cryopreserved in the vapor phase of liquid nitrogen. Purity and quantity of every magnetically sorted T cell population were checked by analytical flow cytometry. Each sorted fraction had its genomic DNA isolated and then quantified by UV absorbance on a Nanodrop 2000c.

The receptor was isolated from a man between 18 and 35 years old in good health. Some clones in this sample may be carry-over from other donors' samples. The sequencing sample was made of naive CD4+ T cells from PBMCs. This specimen's cell subset or site label, interpreted: CD45RA+ positively selected. Recombination joined TRBV6-5 with TRBJ1-2, with the identity of the D gene unclear. The CDR3 protein is CASSPYRGYGYTF. The nucleotide sequence is TGTGCCAGCAGCCCATACAGAGGCTATGGCTACACCTTC.